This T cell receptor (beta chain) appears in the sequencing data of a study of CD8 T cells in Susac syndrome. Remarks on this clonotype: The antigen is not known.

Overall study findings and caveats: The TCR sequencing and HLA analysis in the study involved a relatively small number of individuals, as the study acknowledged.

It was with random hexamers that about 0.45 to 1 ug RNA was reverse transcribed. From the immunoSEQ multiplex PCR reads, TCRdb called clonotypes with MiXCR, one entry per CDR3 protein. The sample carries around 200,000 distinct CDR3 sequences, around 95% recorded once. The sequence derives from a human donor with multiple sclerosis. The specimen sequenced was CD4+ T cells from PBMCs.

CDR3 bases: TGTGCCAGCAGGGCCCTCAGCCGGGAGACCCAGTACTTC. This sequence encodes CASRALSRETQYF. The V gene is TRBV12-3 or TRBV12-4, the J gene TRBJ2-5; D is undetermined. The CDR3 extends over 13 amino acids. Trimming pared 6 bases from V and 5 bases from J, leaving 13 bases between.